This entry is about one T cell receptor beta chain. Its target is unknown. CD4+ T cells specific for antigen were expanded with viral peptide pools by the ViraFEST assay before sequencing. When around 10 days of culture had elapsed, CD4+ T cells were isolated. Nucleocapsid antibody tests were negative, and the vaccine recipients had no prior SARS-CoV-2 infection. Germline V gene lookup returns CDR1 SGHTA and CDR2 FQGNSA. Trimming pared 5 bases from V and 4 bases from J, leaving 14 bases between. There are 14 residues in the CDR3. TCRdb keeps only in-frame clones here, not all; method: immunoSEQ multiplex PCR. The sample lists approximately 50,000 clones; 75% to 80% were seen once. The sample originates from a study of vaccination effects on CD4 cells after COVID-19. Across the study: Either the mRNA-1273 or the BNT162b2 vaccine was given to participants as two doses. Whole-study results and caveats: Late post-vaccination samples showed marked contraction of infection- and vaccine-induced clones.

Sequences were derived from CD4+ T cells from PBMCs cultured with HCoV-OC43 spike peptides, sampled before COVID-19 vaccination. Subset denoted: HCoV-OC43 spike overlapping peptide pool stimulation. The J gene is TRBJ1-2, the V gene TRBV7-2, with D uncertain. This TCR derives from a human donor who received a COVID-19 vaccine. The CDR3 spells CASSLREDGYGYTF. DNA of the CDR3: TGTGCCAGCAGCCTTCGGGAGGACGGCTATGGCTACACCTTC.